These 29 T cell receptor beta chains share one sample of origin, sequenced in a study of cytomegalovirus exposure and HLA in healthy donors. The PCR employed 60 Vbeta primers together with 13 Jbeta primers. The protocol was immunoSEQ multiplex PCR, while the TCRdb copy is restricted to in-frame clones and leaves out a portion. The sample lists 120,000 or so clones; 65% to 80% were seen once. Sequenced material: PBMCs. The receptors were gathered from a man between 60 and 75 years old in good health and CMV-seropositive.

J is TRBJ2-7 and V is TRBV30; TRBD1 matches 8 bases. Germline loops: CDR1 GTSNPN, CDR2 SVGIG (reference sequence). There are 13 residues in the CDR3. V lost 5 bases, J lost 2 bases, and 5 bases stayed unmatched. CDR3 protein: CAWAGTGTYEQYF. The CDR3, as DNA: TGTGCCTGGGCCGGGACAGGAACCTACGAGCAGTACTTC.

J is TRBJ2-6 and V is TRBV5-6, with a tentative D call TRBD1 (5 bases). The CDR3 loop spans 15 amino acids. V shed 4 bases and J shed 2 bases, with 10 bases lying between them. Per the germline V gene, CDR1 is SGHDT and CDR2 is YYEEEE. As DNA, the CDR3 is TGTGCCAGCAGCCTACCAGGGACTGGGGCCAACGTCCTGACTTTC. As protein: CASSLPGTGANVLTF.

V gene TRBV19 combines with J gene TRBJ2-5; TRBD2 is a possible D gene (6 bases). The V gene's germline CDR1 is LNHDA and CDR2 SQIVND (reference sequence). The V end lost 3 bases, the J end lost 3 bases, and 11 bases lay between the germline ends. There are 14 residues in the CDR3. The CDR3 DNA reads TGTGCCAGTAGTATTGGAGGGTCCGAAGAGACCCAGTACTTC. It is translated as CASSIGGSEETQYF.

The rearrangement joins TRBV7-2 to TRBJ1-1, with D possibly TRBD1 on 6 matching bases. This CDR3 is built from 14 residues. Germline V gene sequence: CDR1 SGHTA, CDR2 FQGNSA. V was shortened by 3 bases and J by 5 bases, with 13 bases between the two germline ends. DNA for the CDR3: TGTGCCAGCAGCTTTGCAGGGGAGGGTACTGAAGCTTTCTTT. Translating gives CASSFAGEGTEAFF. The complete variable domain, with remaining parts taken from reference TRBV7-2 and TRBJ1-1, reads GAGVSQSPSNKVTEKGKDVELRCDPISGHTALYWYRQSLGQGLEFLIYFQGNSAPDKSGLPSDRFSAERTGGSVSTLTIQRTQQEDSAVYLCASSFAGEGTEAFFGQGTRLTVV.

V and J are TRBV2 and TRBJ2-2, with 7 nucleotides matching TRBD1. The CDR3 length is 15 residues. V shed 5 bases and J 4 bases; nucleotides not matched to a gene: 7. Germline V gene data show CDR1 as SNHLY and CDR2 as FYNNEI. The CDR3, as DNA: TGTGCCAGCAGTCGGGACAGCACAACCACCGGGGAGCTGTTTTTT. Translating gives CASSRDSTTTGELFF.

As for this clone: Its ends do not fully match the called genes, so a read error is possible. The chain couples TRBV5-1 to TRBJ1-3, with 7 bases matching TRBD1. The CDR3 contains 15 residues. Germline V gene lookup returns CDR1 SGHRS and CDR2 YFSETQ. The CDR3 sequence is CASRLTGDSGNTIYF. The CDR3 bases are TGCGCCAGCCGCTTAACAGGGGACTCTGGAAACACCATATATTTT.

This clone was detected only once. The chain recombines TRBV2 with TRBJ2-5, with 9 bases matching TRBD2. The germline CDR1 and CDR2 sequences are SNHLY and FYNNEI. This CDR3 has 15 amino acids. V gave up 4 bases and J gave up 5 bases; unmatched junction bases: 8. The CDR3 DNA reads TGTGCCAGCAGTGGGGTGTTAGCGGGAGCCGAGACCCAGTACTTC. Translation: CASSGVLAGAETQYF. The full variable domain, its missing parts supplied by reference TRBV2 and TRBJ2-5, is EPEVTQTPSHQVTQMGQEVILRCVPISNHLYFYWYRQILGQKVEFLVSFYNNEISEKSEIFDDQFSVERPDGSNFTLKIRSTKLEDSAMYFCASSGVLAGAETQYFGPGTRLLVL.

For the CDR3, the DNA is TGTGCCACCAGCAGAGATTGGGGACAGGGAAGAGACGAGCAGTACTTC. This sequence encodes CATSRDWGQGRDEQYF. The chain employs TRBV15 and TRBJ2-7; 9 bases align to TRBD1. This CDR3 is 16 amino acids long. Germline V gene sequence: CDR1 LNHNV, CDR2 YYDKDF (reference sequence). V shed 0 bases and J 5 bases; nucleotides not matched to a gene: 8.

The chain is built from TRBV25-1 and TRBJ2-2; the match to TRBD2 covers 7 bases. Losses at the gene ends were 6 bases for V and 1 base for J; bases not matched to a gene: 2. This CDR3 is built from 14 residues. Germline CDR1 MGHDK, CDR2 SYGVNS. The CDR3 DNA sequence: TGTGCCAGCAGCGCTAGCGGGAACACCGGGGAGCTGTTTTTT. This sequence encodes CASSASGNTGELFF.

DNA for the CDR3: TGTGCTAGTGGTTTGCCAGGGAAGTATACTGCCGGGGAGCTGTTTTTT. Its translation: CASGLPGKYTAGELFF. The rearrangement links TRBV12-5 to TRBJ2-2, with D possibly matching TRBD1 (5 bases). CDR1 is LGHNT and CDR2 is FRNRAP in the germline V gene. Trimming took 2 bases from V and 6 from J, leaving 16 bases between them. The CDR3 consists of 16 residues.

As regards this clone: An end of the junction does not agree with germline; a read error may underlie this. CDR3 protein: CASTLAGGPYEQYF. DNA for the CDR3: TGTGCCAGCACTTTAGCGGGAGGGCCCTACGAGCAGTACTTC. The genes are TRBV28 and TRBJ2-7; 11 bases align to TRBD2. The CDR3 totals 14 residues. Germline CDR1 is MDHEN and CDR2 is SYDVKM.

This chain connects TRBV10-3 to TRBJ2-7, with 16 bases aligning to TRBD2. Germline trimming cut 6 bases from V and 1 base from J; bases unmatched to any gene: 3. The CDR3 is 16 amino acids. Germline V gives CDR1 ENHRY, CDR2 SYGVKD. CDR3 DNA sequence: TGTGCCATCAGGGGGACTAGCGGGAGGGTTTCCTACGAGCAGTACTTC. It specifies CAIRGTSGRVSYEQYF.

This chain links TRBV5-1 with TRBJ1-3; D is undetermined. The CDR3 sequence is 14 residues long. V was trimmed by 7 bases and J by 1 base, leaving 12 bases between them. Germline V CDR1 and CDR2: SGHRS, YFSETQ. This CDR3 is CASAAQVSGNTIYF. The CDR3 region has the DNA TGCGCCAGCGCTGCCCAGGTATCTGGAAACACCATATATTTT.

This clone was seen a few times. This chain joins TRBV5-5 and TRBJ2-3, with D possibly TRBD1 on 6 matching bases. The CDR3 extends over 14 amino acids. V lost 2 bases to trimming and J lost 4 bases, with 11 bases between them. Germline V lookup: CDR1 SGHKS, CDR2 YYEKEE (reference sequence). The CDR3 bases are TGTGCCAGCAGCTTACAGGGATTCGCAGATACGCAGTATTTT. This sequence encodes CASSLQGFADTQYF.

The V call is TRBV7-9, the J call TRBJ1-4; maybe TRBD1 (5 bases). Trimming removed 5 bases at V and 4 bases at J, with 17 bases between. This CDR3 region has 16 residues. Per germline, CDR1 SEHNR and CDR2 FQNEAQ (reference sequence). The CDR3 protein is CASSPPEGQGNEKLFF. The CDR3 coding sequence is TGTGCCAGCAGCCCCCCTGAAGGGCAGGGTAATGAAAAACTGTTTTTT.

V and J are TRBV5-6 and TRBJ1-1, with D unclear. The CDR3 is 13 residues long. CDR1 is SGHDT, CDR2 YYEEEE, per germline. Trimming removed 2 bases from V and 4 bases from J, with 9 bases in between. The CDR3 loop is CASSLRGFTEAFF. The CDR3 DNA reads as TGTGCCAGCAGCTTACGAGGGTTCACTGAAGCTTTCTTT.

The CDR3 loop is CASSVGTSYEQYF. The CDR3 DNA is TGTGCCAGCAGCGTCGGGACATCCTACGAGCAGTACTTC. The rearrangement joins TRBV9 to TRBJ2-7, with TRBD1 as a possible D gene (6 bases). V was pared by 2 bases and J by 1 base, with 7 bases between. The germline CDR1 and CDR2 sequences are SGDLS and YYNGEE. The CDR3 runs 13 residues.

The chain has TRBV10-3 and TRBJ1-4, with 7 positions matching TRBD1. This CDR3 has 16 residues. The junction had 7 bases not matched to a gene; V was cut back by 6 bases and J by 0 bases. Germline lookup yields CDR1 ENHRY and CDR2 SYGVKD. The chain's CDR3 is CAISQQGFTTNEKLFF. CDR3 DNA sequence: TGTGCCATCAGCCAACAGGGGTTCACAACTAATGAAAAACTGTTTTTT.

The rearrangement uses TRBV14 and TRBJ2-5; a possible D gene is TRBD2 (6 bases). V lost 4 bases and J 0 bases, leaving 15 bases between the germline ends. The CDR3 spans 16 residues. Germline V gene sequence: CDR1 SGHDN, CDR2 FVKESK. The CDR3: CASSPQSGQYQETQYF. CDR3 nucleotides: TGTGCCAGCAGCCCCCAGAGCGGGCAGTACCAAGAGACCCAGTACTTC. The full variable domain, its missing parts supplied by reference TRBV14 and TRBJ2-5, is EAGVTQFPSHSVIEKGQTVTLRCDPISGHDNLYWYRRVMGKEIKFLLHFVKESKQDESGMPNNRFLAERTGGTYSTLKVQPAELEDSGVYFCASSPQSGQYQETQYFGPGTRLLVL.

This chain connects TRBV10-3 to TRBJ2-7; TRBD1 aligns across 7 bases. Germline V gene lookup returns CDR1 ENHRY and CDR2 SYGVKD. The CDR3 sequence is 13 residues long. J was trimmed by 0 bases and V by 8 bases; bases with no gene match: 4. This chain's CDR3 is CAISGTASYEQYF. The CDR3 DNA is TGTGCCATCTCGGGGACAGCCTCCTACGAGCAGTACTTC.

This clone appeared once. The CDR3 region is CAISDGAASTDTQYF. The CDR3 coding sequence is TGTGCCATCAGTGATGGAGCGGCTAGCACAGATACGCAGTATTTT. J is TRBJ2-3 and V is TRBV10-3, with D maybe TRBD2 (5 bases). This CDR3 comprises 15 residues. Trimming pared 3 bases from V and 0 bases from J, leaving 10 bases between. The germline gives CDR1 ENHRY, CDR2 SYGVKD.

This clone has only one observation. The V call is TRBV5-1, the J call TRBJ1-2; TRBD1 agrees at 8 bases. Germline CDR1 reads SGHRS; CDR2 reads YFSETQ. Trimming removed 2 bases from V and 4 bases from J; junction bases left unmatched: 7. The CDR3 runs to 15 residues. The CDR3 DNA reads as TGCGCCAGCAGCTTAGCAGGGGGCATACCCTATGGCTACACCTTC. This gives the protein CASSLAGGIPYGYTF.

The J gene is TRBJ1-2, the V gene TRBV5-1, with 10 bases aligning to TRBD1. Germline CDR1 reads SGHRS; CDR2 reads YFSETQ. The CDR3 consists of 14 residues. J gave up 6 bases and V 4 bases, and 6 bases lay outside the gene matches. CDR3 in DNA: TGCGCCAGCAGCGTTGGACAGGGGGGGAATGGCTACACCTTC. The encoded protein is CASSVGQGGNGYTF.

This clone has more than one count but fewer than ten. The chain's CDR3 is CASSSTGLAAFF. The CDR3 DNA reads as TGTGCCAGCAGCTCAACAGGGTTAGCAGCTTTCTTT. J is TRBJ1-1 and V is TRBV11-2, with D possibly matching TRBD1 (6 bases). Trimming took 4 bases from V and 10 from J, leaving 13 bases between them. The germline CDR1 and CDR2 sequences are SGHAT and FQNNGV. CDR3 length: 12 residues.

V gene TRBV10-3 combines with J gene TRBJ2-2; 9 nucleotides match TRBD1. CDR1 and CDR2 from the germline V gene are ENHRY and SYGVKD. The V segment lost 8 bases and the J segment 5 bases; nucleotides outside the gene matches: 6. The CDR3 is 14 residues long. The CDR3 DNA sequence: TGTGCCATCTCACAGGGGGCCGGGACCGGGGAGCTGTTTTTT. It codes for CAISQGAGTGELFF.

The gene calls are TRBV7-8 and TRBJ2-3; 12 bases align to TRBD2. Losses at the gene ends were 3 bases for V and 0 bases for J; bases not matched to a gene: 1. The CDR3 covers 16 residues. CDR1 is SGHVS and CDR2 is FQNEAQ in the germline V gene. The CDR3 sequence: CASSFGLAGSTDTQYF. The CDR3 DNA follows: TGTGCCAGCAGCTTCGGACTAGCGGGGAGCACAGATACGCAGTATTTT.

V usage is TRBV5-1 and J usage is TRBJ1-4; D remains ambiguous. The CDR3 contains 15 residues. The ends were cut back, 0 bases at V and 2 bases at J, with 8 bases in the middle. Germline values: CDR1 SGHRS, CDR2 YFSETQ. CDR3 coding DNA: TGCGCCAGCAGCTTGGGGCCTCCTACTAATGAAAAACTGTTTTTT. Residues: CASSLGPPTNEKLFF.

The chain joins TRBV5-1 to TRBJ2-3, with 8 nucleotides matching TRBD1. The CDR3 has 13 amino acids. Trimming removed 6 bases from V and 3 bases from J; junction bases left unmatched: 3. Per the germline V gene, CDR1 is SGHRS and CDR2 is YFSETQ. This CDR3 reads CASNRGETDTQYF. In DNA, the CDR3 is TGCGCCAGCAACAGGGGGGAAACAGATACGCAGTATTTT. The whole variable domain, remainder taken from reference TRBV5-1 and TRBJ2-3, is KAGVTQTPRYLIKTRGQQVTLSCSPISGHRSVSWYQQTPGQGLQFLFEYFSETQRNKGNFPGRFSGRQFSNSRSEMNVSTLELGDSALYLCASNRGETDTQYFGPGTRLTVL.

The chain recombines TRBV5-4 with TRBJ2-5; the match to TRBD2 covers 11 bases. The V gene end was trimmed by 1 base and the J gene end by 3 bases; junction bases not matched to a gene: 2. The CDR3 runs 15 residues. CDR1 is SGHNT, CDR2 YYREEE, per germline (reference sequence). This CDR3 reads CASSLQLAGEETQYF. CDR3 bases: TGTGCCAGCAGCTTGCAACTAGCGGGGGAAGAGACCCAGTACTTC.